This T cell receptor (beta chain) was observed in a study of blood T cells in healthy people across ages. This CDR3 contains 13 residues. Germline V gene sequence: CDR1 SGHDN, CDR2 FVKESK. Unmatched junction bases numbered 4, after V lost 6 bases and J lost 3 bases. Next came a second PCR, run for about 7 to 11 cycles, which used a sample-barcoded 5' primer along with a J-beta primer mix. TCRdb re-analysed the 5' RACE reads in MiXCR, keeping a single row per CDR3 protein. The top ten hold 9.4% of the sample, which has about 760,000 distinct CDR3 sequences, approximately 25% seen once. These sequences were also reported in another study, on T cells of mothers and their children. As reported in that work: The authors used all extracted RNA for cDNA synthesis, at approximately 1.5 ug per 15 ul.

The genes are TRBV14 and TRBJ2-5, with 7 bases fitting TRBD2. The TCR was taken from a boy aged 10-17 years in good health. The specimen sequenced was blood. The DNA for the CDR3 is TGTGCCAGCAGAAAAGGACTAGAAGAGACCCAGTACTTC. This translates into CASRKGLEETQYF.